This T cell receptor (beta chain) derives from a study of cytomegalovirus exposure and HLA in healthy donors (dated by TCRdb to the late 2010s). For the study in its entirety: According to an earlier analysis of 550 to 700 of the donors, 150 million to 200 million T cells yielded 90 million to 140 million unique TCR beta sequences and 276 Gb of sequence data. Roughly 300 gigabases of sequencing data and 70 million to 100 million unique TCR sequences were included in an early release covering 500 to 750 HLA-typed donors. Of the 300 to 450 genotyped donors, over 70% fell in the genetic ancestry cluster associated with self-reported Caucasian donors. The aim of the study was to test whether cataloging public T cell receptors could identify signatures of past pathogen exposure. Using immunosequencing, the study profiled T cell repertoires from 550 to 750 subjects and related those repertoires to cytomegalovirus serostatus. A separate validation cohort of some 130 different subjects was used in addition to the roughly 670-subject first cohort. High-throughput TCR immunosequencing, statistical association of individual TCRs with disease status, and machine learning were combined to predict cytomegalovirus infection status. To study patterns of TCR occurrence, a later analysis re-analyzed previously published TCR beta repertoires from 650 to 750 donors and added high-resolution HLA genotyping. In the later analysis, no new phenotypic data were used to find candidate immune exposures; instead, reliance was placed on TCR beta sequences and their occurrence across donors. To decide whether each TCR beta V gene segment behaved as functional or pseudogenic, an earlier analysis of some 580 of the donors relied on high-throughput TCR beta sequencing. Donor age, sex, ethnicity and CMV serostatus were collected together with the repertoire data. In a later genetic analysis, genome-wide SNP genotypes for about three fifths of the roughly 670 donors were used, and that subset was treated as a discovery cohort. All discovery cohort repertoires had been generated using a single sequencing platform. Class I and class II HLA loci were covered by the typing at four-digit resolution. The number of typed donors differed by locus: about 629-630 for A, B, C, DRB1 and DQB1; roughly 510 for DQA1; around 610 for DPA1; and around 490 for DPB1. Several DR-DQ haplotypes were treated as single units for association and clustering because of strong linkage in the cohort. Among some 410 genotyped donors of the cohort, an average of about 240,000 unique TCR beta nucleotide sequences was sequenced per donor, of which roughly 17% were non-productive. Summary of the overall study and its limitations: Three of the identified cytomegalovirus-associated TCR beta chains were confirmed in vitro to be specific for cytomegalovirus antigens. The 87-base-pair reads could not distinguish some IMGT-functional V segments, including TRBV6-2 and TRBV6-3, so those segments were excluded. Assigning TCR associations to individual alleles was difficult when HLA alleles, especially DR and DQ, strongly co-occurred. CMV serostatus was the only immune exposure information available for the cohort. In a later analysis, the rate of TCR association differed among HLA loci, with DRB1 alleles having the most associated TCRs and HLA-C alleles having the fewest. A total of fewer than 200 TCR beta chains were listed by the study as associated with cytomegalovirus. Linkage disequilibrium might explain the correlated functional status among segregating V segments, but an unknown experimental factor could not be ruled out. A later analysis reported that several top co-occurrence clusters appeared linked to parvovirus B19, influenza, CMV and Epstein-Barr virus. Presence/absence analyses assumed roughly uniform sequencing depth across donors, an assumption that may not hold. In a later analysis, HLA-associated TCR beta chains were found to be more clonally expanded and to have lower generation probabilities than equally common non-associated chains. A later genetic analysis reported fewer N-insertions in productive TCRs among donors in an Asian-associated ancestry cluster than the roughly 700-donor mean. At a false discovery rate of 0.05, a later analysis linked roughly 17,000 TCR beta sequences to specific HLA alleles. Across donors, most TCR sequences were observed very rarely, whereas some public TCRs were present in many individuals. A further reported finding was that TCR beta sequences accurately predicted the HLA-A and HLA-B alleles for most subjects in the first cohort. An earlier analysis of 450 to 750 of the donors showed that most TCR beta V segments appeared in productive rearrangements either about 87% or about 30% of the time, which broadly matched IMGT annotations. In this cohort, only TCR beta chains were sequenced, and detectable features were limited by the absence of alpha or paired-chain data. The authors suggested that the approach could potentially be extended to other disease states and immunological phenotypes. A later analysis found that most CMV-associated TCR beta chains appeared HLA-restricted, with HLA associations seemingly driven largely by CMV exposure. In a later genetic analysis, a missense DCLRE1C variant was associated with V-gene and J-gene trimming of TCR beta chains, and the association was replicated in an independent cohort. The classifier was reported to diagnose cytomegalovirus status with high specificity and sensitivity in both the original and validation cohorts. The earlier analysis of nearly 600 of the donors excluded roughly 17 rarely observed V segments, including chromosome 9 orphons, because counts were too low. A group of highly shared sequence variants was considered likely to be a technical artifact of the sequencing pipeline. HLA typing was unavailable for some donors at each locus, so association tests used only the typed subset.

This clone was seen a few times. The specificity of this receptor is unknown. Base quality data are lacking; no much larger clone is found one base away. In total, approximately 610 healthy bone marrow donors made up the cohort. Cohort members were all nominally healthy when sampled, although unrecorded immune exposures were likely present. The donor tested CMV seronegative, placing the donor among the approximately 400 seronegative members of the cohort. Each donor provided a peripheral blood sample, and peripheral blood mononuclear cells were used for TCR beta sequencing. Genomic DNA was extracted from the blood cell samples with the Qiagen DNeasy Blood Extraction Kit. The library was built by means of the immunoSEQ multiplex PCR assay. The multiplex PCR relied on a mix of 60 forward primers for TCR Vbeta segments and 13 reverse primers for TCR Jbeta segments. The CDR3 region of rearranged TCR beta genes was amplified from genomic DNA with a multiplex PCR assay. Amplified TCR beta libraries were sequenced as 87-base-pair reads on the Illumina HiSeq System. In the source study's methods: A later analysis counted approximately 76 million unique TCR beta chains across the 666 repertoires, and 9.5 million to 11 million of these chains were shared by at least two donors. To remove PCR and sequencing errors, raw reads were error-corrected and collapsed into unique sequences using a nearest-neighbor algorithm that merged closely related sequences. Alignment of CDR3 sequences to IMGT reference sequences was used to assign V, D and J gene segments. For a sequence to be retained, a match of at least six nucleotides to both a V gene segment and a J gene segment was required. A rearrangement was called productive if the CDR3 had no stop codons and remained in frame with V and J, and every other rearrangement was called non-productive. CDR3 was defined by IMGT convention, running from the second conserved V-encoded cysteine to the conserved J-encoded phenylalanine. The earlier analysis of a few hundred of the donors excluded sequences that lacked an unambiguous match to a single V gene segment. An earlier analysis of 587 of the donors classified V segments as functional when productive rearrangements were above 56.7% and as segregating when the standard deviation between donors was above 5%. A statistical classification framework was developed to diagnose cytomegalovirus status using the catalog of TCR beta chain sequences. In a later analysis, TCR nucleotide sequences were compared against IMGT/GENE-DB human TR gene sequences so that V and J genes could be assigned. Using the TCRdist pipeline, a later analysis assigned CDR3 sequences along with most-parsimonious VDJ recombination scenarios. In a later analysis, every TCR beta chain was defined by the combination of its CDR3 amino acid sequence and its V-gene family, and reads without a unique V-gene family were dropped. As a way to deal with suspected cross-contamination and a sequencing artifact, a later analysis dropped 450 to 600 nucleotide sequences that were highly shared and had low generation probability. In a later analysis, a clonal expansion index was calculated for each public chain from normalized within-repertoire ranks of inferred template counts. In a later analysis, generation probabilities were computed with a VDJ recombination model fitted to out-of-frame rearrangements, and the resulting probabilities were checked against IGoR. Hypergeometric tests were used in a later analysis to score TCR-TCR, TCR-HLA and TCR-CMV co-occurrence, with a repertoire-size bias correction applied to the TCR pairs. A later analysis estimated false discovery rates by permuting HLA or CMV assignments 20 times. A later analysis grouped co-occurring TCRs with DBSCAN, adding TCRdist sequence similarity when clustering within HLA-allele-positive subsets. For co-occurrence clustering, repertoires with fewer than 30,000 or more than 120,000 public chains were excluded, along with five repertoires with anomalous nucleotide sharing. TCRdb's version of the immuneACCESS table is confined to in-frame rearrangements and falls short of the full clone set. An unresolved V gene accounts for under half of the shortfall where checked; the remainder is of unknown origin. V and J calls and clone size are copied from that table; D and trimming were computed from the DNA. Within this sample are approximately 170,000 clones, with approximately 83% of them counted one time only. Of the sample, 0.95% to 1.5% falls within the top ten clones.

The CDR3 runs 15 amino acids, cysteine and phenylalanine included. Only the CDR3 DNA is retained, 45 bases long and in frame from the first base. CDR1 and CDR2 were assigned from the germline V gene (reference sequence) as LNHDA and SQIVND. V is cut by 2 bases and J by 6 bases, and the space between the germline ends is 14 bases. The chain couples TRBV19 to TRBJ1-5; TRBD1 is possibly the D segment (6 matching bases). This TCR was recovered from a boy aged 2-15 years in good health and CMV-seronegative. Source material: PBMCs. The nucleotide sequence reads TGTGCCAGTAGTATACAAAGACAGGCGGGTCAGCCCCAGCATTTT. It specifies CASSIQRQAGQPQHF.